The clone carrying this TCR beta chain was counted ten times or more. The antigen remains undetermined. The record originates from a study of CD8 T cells in ankylosing spondylitis. General observations from the study: Characteristic of ankylosing spondylitis blood, it appeared, was a TCR beta motif comprising several highly homologous variants.

Trimming stripped 2 bases from V and 3 bases from J, with 9 bases between. CDR3 length equals 14 residues. Germline V gene lookup returns CDR1 SGHRS and CDR2 YFSETQ. TCRdb analysed the 5' RACE reads with MiXCR anew, one entry per CDR3 protein. Among approximately 240,000 distinct CDR3 sequences, 8% to 11% were seen once, and the ten largest hold about 3%. The sequencing input was blood, either unsorted or a sorted T cell fraction (not recorded which). The receptor was isolated from a male donor with ankylosing spondylitis or in good health (not recorded which). The chain recombines TRBV5-1 with TRBJ2-1, with D unclear. In DNA, the CDR3 is TGCGCCAGCAGCTTAAAGGCTGACTACAATGAGCAGTTCTTC. Translating gives CASSLKADYNEQFF.